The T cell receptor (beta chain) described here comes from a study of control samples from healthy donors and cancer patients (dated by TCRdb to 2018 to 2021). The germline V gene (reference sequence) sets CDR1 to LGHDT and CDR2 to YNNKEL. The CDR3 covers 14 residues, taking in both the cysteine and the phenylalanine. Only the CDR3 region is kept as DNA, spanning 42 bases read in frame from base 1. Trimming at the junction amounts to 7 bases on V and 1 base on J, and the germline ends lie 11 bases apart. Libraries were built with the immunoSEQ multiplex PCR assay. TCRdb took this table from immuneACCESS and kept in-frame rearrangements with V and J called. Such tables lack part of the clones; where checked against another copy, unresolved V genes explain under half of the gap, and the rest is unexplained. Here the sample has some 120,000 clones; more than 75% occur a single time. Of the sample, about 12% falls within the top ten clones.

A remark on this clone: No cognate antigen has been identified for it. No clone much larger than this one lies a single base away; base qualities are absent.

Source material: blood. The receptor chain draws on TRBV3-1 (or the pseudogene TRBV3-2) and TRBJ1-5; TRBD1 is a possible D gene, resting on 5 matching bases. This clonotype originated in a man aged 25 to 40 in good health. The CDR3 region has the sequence CASTQGTSNQPQHF. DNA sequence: TGTGCCAGCACCCAGGGTACGAGCAATCAGCCCCAGCATTTT.